What follows describes a single TCR beta chain. This clonotype was observed at least ten times. Its antigen specificity is not known. No much larger clone exists at a distance of one base, and base qualities are not known. The CDR3 starts with the cysteine, ends with the phenylalanine, and has 14 residues. Here the CDR3 DNA is all that survives: 42 bases in frame from base 1. Looking up the germline V gene yields CDR1 SQVTM and CDR2 ANQGSEA. V loses 5 bases, J loses 0 bases, and the germline ends lie 10 bases apart. This was a case-control study nested in a cohort of healthcare workers in London, UK, who had nasopharyngeal swab PCR tests and blood samples taken every week. Healthcare workers were enrolled in the week of the UK lockdown, from 23 to 31 March 2020, and were followed every week for up to roughly 15 weeks. Library preparation employed 5' RACE. Sequencing was carried out with a NextSeq 500. Unique molecular identifiers were attached to individual cDNA molecules in the TCR library protocol so that sequencing error and PCR bias could be corrected. Both TCR alpha and beta chains were sequenced, and tight co-correlation was observed between alpha and beta sequence abundances in each sample. The published analysis was carried out like this. V gene, J gene and CDR3 annotation of TCR sequences was performed with Decombinator V4. Expanded TCRs were defined as changing significantly between any two time points under a Poisson model with p below 0.0001. TCR abundances were normalised to the total number of TCRs sequenced per sample and were expressed as counts per million. MAIT TCRs were defined by TRAV1-2 paired with TRAJ12, TRAJ20 or TRAJ33, and iNKT TCRs by TRAV10 paired with TRAJ18. VDJdb, accessed on 1 November 2021, was searched for TCRs annotated for CMV, EBV and SARS-CoV-2, and TCRs annotated for more than one antigen were excluded. TCRdb reprocessed the public reads (quality trimming at Q25 with fastp, clone calling with MiXCR) and kept in-frame beta chains. Every distinct CDR3 protein forms one entry, paired with its most common genes and DNA. It is TCRdb's table, rather than the study itself, that gives the V and J calls and clone size. Across this sample there are some 80,000 distinct CDR3 sequences, with around 15% seen only once. The top ten constitute roughly 1.4% of the sample.

These data belong to a study of early T cells in non-severe SARS-CoV-2 infection (dated by TCRdb to about 2021). Broadly, across the study: Because TCR sequencing relied on bulk RNA taken from unsorted whole blood, pairing of alpha and beta chains was not possible. What the research found in general, with its limitations: Matching against VDJdb was skewed toward anti-spike CD8 responses, likely underestimated virus-specific expansions, and missed private and CD4 specificities.

Recombination linked TRBV29-1 to TRBJ2-2; no D gene is confidently identified. The sequence was collected from an adult who was a healthcare worker with PCR-confirmed SARS-CoV-2 infection or an uninfected control (not recorded which). The material sequenced was whole blood. The nucleotides are TGCAGCGTTCGATCCGGTGCGAACACCGGGGAGCTGTTTTTT. Its product reads: CSVRSGANTGELFF.